This T cell receptor beta chain was observed in a study of blood T cell repertoires in COVID-19. Study-level information: The United States, Italy and Spain provided the acute and convalescent COVID-19 samples. PBMCs, B-cell-depleted T cells, or T cells were the source of the cDNA or gDNA that made up the material.

Self-reported history from a screening survey and questionnaire set each donor's cohort. Trimming took off 0 bases at V and 4 bases at J, with 16 bases between the two ends. The CDR3 length is 16 residues. Germline-derived CDR1 and CDR2 are SGDLS and YYNGEE. Original handling: The assay estimated nucleated cells by amplifying reference gene primers. Assay: immunoSEQ multiplex PCR; the TCRdb copy retains only in-frame clones and omits some. D and trimming were read from the DNA, whereas the V and J calls and clone size are those reported in that table. This table holds fewer than 400,000 clones, about 87% found once.

The rearrangement joins TRBV9 to TRBJ1-2; a possible D gene is TRBD1 (5 bases). This TCR came from a man aged 30 to 45 who had recovered from COVID-19. Sequencing used PBMCs or T cells enriched from blood (not recorded which). CDR3 residues: CASSVDRGTRAYGYTF. DNA of the CDR3: TGTGCCAGCAGCGTAGATAGGGGAACCCGTGCCTATGGCTACACCTTC.